The 2 T cell receptor beta chains given below trace back to one sample, sequenced in a study of blood T cell repertoires in COVID-19. The protocol was immunoSEQ multiplex PCR, while the TCRdb copy is restricted to in-frame clones and leaves out a portion. The sample gives around 68,000 clones, about 85% of which show up once; over 2.5% is in the top ten. Sequencing used peripheral blood. The receptors were gathered from a man older than 75 with acute or convalescent COVID-19.

The rearrangement joins TRBV19 to TRBJ1-1, with D perhaps TRBD1 (6 bases). The germline gives CDR1 LNHDA, CDR2 SQIVND (reference sequence). V lost 0 bases and J lost 0, with 20 bases in between. The CDR3 length is 19 residues. CDR3 nucleotide sequence: TGTGCCAGTAGTATAGATCGGACAGCCGCGCTCTTGATGAACACTGAAGCTTTCTTT. Protein sequence: CASSIDRTAALLMNTEAFF.

The chain employs TRBV30 and TRBJ2-6; D unclear. Germline V gene lookup returns CDR1 GTSNPN and CDR2 SVGIG (reference sequence). This CDR3 region has 11 residues. Trimming took 0 bases from V and 15 from J, leaving 9 bases between them. As DNA, the CDR3 is TGTGCCTGGAGTGTACTCGCCGGCCTGACTTTC. Translation: CAWSVLAGLTF.